Reported below is one T cell receptor beta chain. This clone was observed once. This receptor's antigen is unknown. No clone much larger than this one lies a single base away; base qualities are absent. The donors were healthy, HIV-negative adults with no recently reported acute infections or vaccinations. Only Caucasian adults living in Nashville, Tennessee, USA were represented among the donors. Magnetic negative selection was used to enrich CD4+ T cells, after which naive cells were positively selected on CD45RA and the negative fraction became the memory subset. After blood collection by leukapheresis, PBMCs were isolated using Ficoll-Histopaque density gradient centrifugation and then cryopreserved in the vapor phase of liquid nitrogen. Analytical flow cytometry was used to check the purity and quantity of every magnetically sorted T cell population. Each sorted fraction had its genomic DNA isolated and then quantified by UV absorbance on a Nanodrop 2000c.

The source of the sample is a study of shared clonotypes between healthy human individuals (dated by TCRdb to 2018 to 2021). Turning to the overall study: Three men and a couple of women, aged 18 to 49 years, made up the cohort. For each donor, three plates each were used for CD4 naive and CD4 memory, two plates were used for CD8 naive, and one plate was used for CD8 memory. The study deeply sequenced blood TCR repertoires of about 5 healthy adults to estimate repertoire size and the extent of clonotype sharing between individuals. To increase sequencing depth and limit assay-specific biases, TCR repertoire library preparation and sequencing were carried out by different laboratories using diverse techniques. Each donor's leukapheresis produced roughly between about 0.9 and 9.5 billion PBMCs.

Using the deep immunoSEQ assay, TCR CDR3 regions were amplified from genomic DNA by multiplex PCR. Extracted genomic DNA from each cell subset was distributed evenly across all wells of several immunoSEQ 96-well plates, and each plate was treated as a replicate. Each replicate PCR for sorted subsets received about 220 ng genomic DNA, equal to about 30,000 T cell genomes. Purified libraries were quantified with a Qubit 3.0 fluorometer, sized on a Bioanalyzer 2100, and re-quantified with the KAPA Library Quantification kit. Every immunoSEQ 96-well plate was sequenced on a separate single-read 150-cycle Illumina NextSeq 550 flow cell. From the authors' description of their analysis: The immunoSEQ output contained only junctional sequences without quality scores, so filtering could not match that applied to full-length reads. To assign V/J genes and CDR3, sequences were annotated against IMGT germline references using PyIR, a Python wrapper for IgBLAST v1.9. Reads were filtered out if the reads had weak V/J assignments (E-value above 1e-6), no CDR3, stop codons, out-of-frame junctions, or ambiguous translated residues. V3J clonotypes were defined by identical inferred V gene, J gene, and CDR3 amino acid sequence. The percentage overlap between two repertoires was calculated by dividing the number of shared unique clonotypes by the size of the smaller repertoire. Repertoire richness was assessed with RTK rarefaction, the Chao1 estimator, and Recon v2.1 estimates of unobserved clonotypes. Generation probabilities were computed with OLGA for all TCRbeta clonotypes obtained by the gDNA method from a handful of donors. Imported from immuneACCESS, the table was reduced by TCRdb to in-frame sequences with V and J called. These copies leave out some clones; in studies compared against another copy, an unresolved V gene accounts for under half, and the cause of the remainder is not known. V, J and clone size were drawn from that table, and D and trimming were deduced from the DNA. For this sample the table gives about 1.5 million clones, of which over 95% were detected only once. The ten largest make up approximately 1.1% of the sample.

Overall study outcomes, separate from this receptor: Naive subsets generally had larger estimated clonotype richness than memory subsets. Incomplete sequencing was indicated by rarefaction of sorted-subset datasets, despite the large sequencing depth. Across a handful of donors, about 4.5% of naive CD4, over 3% of naive CD8, 2% to 2.5% of memory CD4, and roughly 0.4% of memory CD8 clonotypes were shared. Sampling was restricted to blood, and TCR repertoires in tissue are likely to differ from TCR repertoires in blood. Because the study included only a small number of donors, the genetic and exposure-history diversity represented was limited. Higher generation probabilities were observed for clonotypes shared by all four sorted-subset donors than for non-shared clonotypes. Pairwise subsampling indicated that sequencing depth was expected to affect the degree of clonotype sharing among donors.

The CDR1 and CDR2 encoded by the germline V gene are SGHTA and FQGNSA. Unmatched junction bases come to 14, with V trimmed by 4 bases and J by 0 bases. The CDR3, cysteine through phenylalanine, is 19 amino acids long. CDR3 DNA is the only sequence kept; it has 57 bases, read in frame from the first base. The sequenced sample was naive CD4+ T cells sorted from blood. Interpreted using the paper, the cell subset or site label stands for: CD45RA+ positively selected. Recombination joined TRBV7-2 with TRBJ2-1; 8 bases in between match TRBD2. The source of this sequence is a man aged 25 to 45 in good health. This receptor has the CDR3 CASSSVRVAGRNSYNEQFF. The DNA reads as follows: TGTGCCAGCAGCTCAGTCCGGGTAGCGGGACGGAACTCCTACAATGAGCAGTTCTTC. The entire variable domain, with the stretches around the CDR3 drawn from the reference TRBV7-2 and TRBJ2-1 proteins, is GAGVSQSPSNKVTEKGKDVELRCDPISGHTALYWYRQSLGQGLEFLIYFQGNSAPDKSGLPSDRFSAERTGGSVSTLTIQRTQQEDSAVYLCASSSVRVAGRNSYNEQFFGPGTRLTVL.